Each of the 3 T cell receptor beta chains below was sequenced from the same sample in a study of blood T cells in healthy people across ages. Using a J-beta primer mix together with a sample-barcoded 5' primer, a second PCR was run for roughly 7 to 11 cycles. TCRdb re-called the 5' RACE reads through MiXCR, storing one row per CDR3 protein. The sample lists around 870,000 distinct CDR3 sequences; about 30% were seen once. The sequenced material came from blood. These receptors came from a woman older than 75 in good health.

In regard to this clonotype: A read error may explain this, as a much larger clone is one base away. The V call is TRBV2, the J call TRBJ2-5; D is unresolved. This CDR3 contains 13 residues. Germline CDR1 SNHLY, CDR2 FYNNEI. This chain's CDR3 is CASRPGSQEAQYF. The CDR3 DNA follows: TGTGCCAGCAGGCCAGGATCACAAGAGGCCCAGTACTTC.

The chain uses TRBV4-3 and TRBJ2-7, with TRBD1 as a possible D gene (5 bases). V lost 2 bases and J lost 3, with 14 bases in between. This CDR3 is built from 15 residues. Germline V gene sequence: CDR1 LGHNA, CDR2 YSLEER. CDR3 sequence reads: CASSQQQKGNYEQYF. CDR3 nucleotides: TGCGCCAGCAGCCAACAGCAAAAGGGGAACTACGAGCAGTACTTC.

This clonotype was counted a few times. Given a much more abundant clone one base away, this may be a read error. The chain employs TRBV6-2 or TRBV6-3 and TRBJ2-7; D may be TRBD2 (7 bases). The assigned J gene may be wrong: the sequence end matches TRBJ2-5 better. Germline V CDR1 and CDR2: MNHEY, SVGEGT. The CDR3 covers 14 residues. In DNA, the CDR3 is TGTGCCAGCAGTTGGCGGGGGCGACAAGGGACCCAGTACTTC. Protein sequence: CASSWRGRQGTQYF.